The rows below give T cell receptor beta chains drawn from one sample of a study of T cells expressing NK-cell markers. TCRdb re-called the 5' RACE reads and gives one entry per CDR3 protein, without DNA. The sample's table shows about 390,000 distinct CDR3 sequences. Specimen: blood T cells: a sorted CD56 or NKG2C T cell subset, CD4+ or CD8+ T cells, or bulk PBMC T cells (not recorded which). All receptors derive from a woman aged 45-65 years in good health. Both conserved end residues are part of each CDR3. Fields, in order: CDR3 protein, V gene, J gene.

CDR3: CASRPMRGTGGSEAFF; V: TRBV6-5; J: TRBJ1-1
CDR3: CASSDGAAGTSYEQYF; V: TRBV6-6; J: TRBJ2-7
CDR3: CASSDLPRETQYF; V: TRBV25-1; J: TRBJ2-5
CDR3: CASSLGQGNYGYTF; V: TRBV5-1; J: TRBJ1-2
CDR3: CASSIGQVRTNYGYTF; V: TRBV5-1; J: TRBJ1-2
CDR3: CASSQAADYGYTF; V: TRBV25-1; J: TRBJ1-2
CDR3: CASDGGGGLETQYF; V: TRBV6-5; J: TRBJ2-5
CDR3: CAWGTLSGYGYTF; V: TRBV30; J: TRBJ1-2
CDR3: CASSTLHSADTQYF; V: TRBV19; J: TRBJ2-3
CDR3: CSADTSGSYNEQFF; V: TRBV20-1; J: TRBJ2-1
CDR3: CASSPLDRIETQYF; V: TRBV12-3/TRBV12-4; J: TRBJ2-5
CDR3: CASSFSAKPSYEQYF; V: TRBV5-1; J: TRBJ2-7
CDR3: CASKREVEPQHF; V: TRBV2; J: TRBJ1-5
CDR3: CASSLARAGANVLTF; V: TRBV5-1; J: TRBJ2-6
CDR3: CASSPSSLAISGQYF; V: TRBV7-9; J: TRBJ2-7
CDR3: CASSTGPGNTIYF; V: TRBV7-6; J: TRBJ1-3
CDR3: CAATTGGTDTQYF; V: TRBV24-1; J: TRBJ2-3
CDR3: CSAQEPLAYNEQFF; V: TRBV20-1; J: TRBJ2-1
CDR3: CASSQGTGASYEQYF; V: TRBV3-1; J: TRBJ2-7
CDR3: CASSFQQRQGYTQYF; V: TRBV11-3; J: TRBJ2-3
CDR3: CASSGGTGGPEQFF; V: TRBV25-1; J: TRBJ2-1
CDR3: CASSQMGGQTDTGELFF; V: TRBV4-1; J: TRBJ2-2
CDR3: CASSLGLTGVFPYEQYF; V: TRBV12-3/TRBV12-4; J: TRBJ2-7